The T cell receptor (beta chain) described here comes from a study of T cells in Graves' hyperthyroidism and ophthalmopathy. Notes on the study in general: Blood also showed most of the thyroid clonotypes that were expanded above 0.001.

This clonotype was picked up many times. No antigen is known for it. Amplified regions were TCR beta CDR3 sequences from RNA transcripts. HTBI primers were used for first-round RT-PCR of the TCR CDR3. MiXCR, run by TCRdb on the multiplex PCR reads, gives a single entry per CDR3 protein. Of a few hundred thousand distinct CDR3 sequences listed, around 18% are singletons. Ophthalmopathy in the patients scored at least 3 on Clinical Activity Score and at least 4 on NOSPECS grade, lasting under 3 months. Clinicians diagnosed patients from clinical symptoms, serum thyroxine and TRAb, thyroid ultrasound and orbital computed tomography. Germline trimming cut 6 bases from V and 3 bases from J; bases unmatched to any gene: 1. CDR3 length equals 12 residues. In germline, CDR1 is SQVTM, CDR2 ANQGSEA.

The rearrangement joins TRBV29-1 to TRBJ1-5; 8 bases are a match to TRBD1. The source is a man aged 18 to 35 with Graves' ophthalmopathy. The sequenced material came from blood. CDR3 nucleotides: TGCAGCGTGGGACAGGTCAATCAGCCCCAGCATTTT. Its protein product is CSVGQVNQPQHF.